This note documents a single T cell receptor beta chain sequence. Per the original data handling: Reference gene primer amplification in the assay estimated nucleated cell counts. Profiling relied on immunoSEQ multiplex PCR, and the TCRdb table lists in-frame clones only, not all of them. Clone size and the V and J calls come from that table; the DNA yielded D and trimming. The profile shows 290,000 or so clones, 75% to 90% of them singletons. The CDR3 is 18 amino acids. Between the trimmed V and J ends, which lost 5 bases and 0 bases, there was a span of 20 bases. Germline CDR1 and CDR2: MNHEY and SMNVEV (reference sequence). This specimen comes from a study of blood T cell repertoires in COVID-19. About the study: Samples taken during acute and convalescent COVID-19 were collected in the United States, Italy and Spain. T cells, B-cell-depleted T cells, or PBMCs provided the cDNA or gDNA that served as material.

The rearrangement links TRBV27 to TRBJ1-5, with D hard to call. The clonotype originates from a young man with active or convalescent COVID-19. Input material: peripheral blood. The CDR3 loop is CASSPTGSRDYSNQPQHF. CDR3 sequence (DNA): TGTGCCAGCAGTCCTACCGGTAGTAGAGATTATAGCAATCAGCCCCAGCATTTT.